These 8 T cell receptor beta chains came from one sample sequenced in a study of cytomegalovirus exposure and HLA in healthy donors. The repertoire was sequenced with immunoSEQ multiplex PCR; TCRdb's copy has only in-frame clones and lacks some. The sample shows some 210,000 clones, around nine tenths of them seen only once. The sample was PBMCs. The receptor set was obtained from a woman under 30 in good health and CMV-seropositive.

The chain is built from TRBV10-3 and TRBJ2-7, with D uncertain. Germline CDR1 reads ENHRY; CDR2 reads SYGVKD. V dropped 2 bases and J dropped 1 base, with 9 bases sitting between them. CDR3 length: 14 amino acids. CDR3 in amino acids: CAISETSESYEQYF. The CDR3 DNA reads TGTGCCATCAGTGAGACCAGCGAGTCCTACGAGCAGTACTTC.

The chain links TRBV4-1 to TRBJ2-2, with D tentatively TRBD1 (6 bases). CDR1 and CDR2 (germline): MGHRA, YSYEKL. V was shortened by 3 bases and J by 6 bases, with 14 bases between the two germline ends. The CDR3 is 15 residues long. This CDR3 is CASSQEPTGPGELFF. The CDR3 DNA reads TGCGCCAGCAGCCAGGAACCTACAGGGCCCGGGGAGCTGTTTTTT.

The rearrangement links TRBV28 to TRBJ2-1; 9 bases agree with TRBD2. Germline V CDR1 and CDR2: MDHEN, SYDVKM. J gave up 3 bases and V 6 bases, and 15 bases lay outside the gene matches. The CDR3 runs to 18 residues. The CDR3 loop is CASRPRRLAVWGYNEQFF. CDR3 coding DNA: TGTGCCAGCAGACCCCGGCGACTAGCGGTTTGGGGCTACAATGAGCAGTTCTTC.

The rearrangement joins TRBV27 to TRBJ1-5; D possibly corresponds to TRBD1 (6 bases). The CDR3 extends over 15 amino acids. The germline V gene encodes CDR1 MNHEY and CDR2 SMNVEV (reference sequence). V lost 3 bases to trimming and J lost 5 bases, with 14 bases between them. In nucleotides, the CDR3 is TGTGCCAGCAGTTTGACAGGCGACTATTATCAGCCCCAGCATTTT. It yields the protein CASSLTGDYYQPQHF.

The CDR3 loop is CASSHTGGGVYEQYF. The CDR3 nucleotides read TGTGCCAGTAGTCATACTGGGGGAGGCGTCTACGAGCAGTACTTC. V usage is TRBV19 and J usage is TRBJ2-7, with D perhaps matching TRBD2 (6 bases). Germline V gives CDR1 LNHDA, CDR2 SQIVND (reference sequence). The germline V and J ends were trimmed by 5 bases and 3 bases, with 17 bases remaining between them. This CDR3 has 15 residues.

The V gene is TRBV28, the J gene TRBJ2-1; TRBD2 matches at 12 bases. Germline V gives CDR1 MDHEN, CDR2 SYDVKM. The CDR3 consists of 16 residues. V was pared by 5 bases and J by 4 bases, with 6 bases of the junction left unmatched. The CDR3 DNA reads TGTGCCAGCAGTGGTTTTGGACTAGCGGGATACAATGAGCAGTTCTTC. Protein: CASSGFGLAGYNEQFF.

The chain is built from TRBV11-3 and TRBJ1-1; D uncertain. The CDR3 totals 13 residues. Trimming shortened V by 1 base and J by 3 bases, and 6 bases separated the two germline ends. CDR1 SGHNT and CDR2 YENEEA come from the germline V gene. The CDR3 reads CASSLVAYTEAFF. CDR3 DNA sequence: TGTGCCAGCAGCTTAGTTGCGTACACTGAAGCTTTCTTT.

The V gene is TRBV9, the J gene TRBJ2-3; 7 nucleotides align to TRBD1. The germline gives CDR1 SGDLS, CDR2 YYNGEE. This CDR3 contains 15 residues. Germline trimming cut 0 bases from V and 4 bases from J; bases unmatched to any gene: 5. CDR3: CASSVGGTAADTQYF. The CDR3 nucleotides read TGTGCCAGCAGCGTAGGAGGGACAGCGGCAGATACGCAGTATTTT.